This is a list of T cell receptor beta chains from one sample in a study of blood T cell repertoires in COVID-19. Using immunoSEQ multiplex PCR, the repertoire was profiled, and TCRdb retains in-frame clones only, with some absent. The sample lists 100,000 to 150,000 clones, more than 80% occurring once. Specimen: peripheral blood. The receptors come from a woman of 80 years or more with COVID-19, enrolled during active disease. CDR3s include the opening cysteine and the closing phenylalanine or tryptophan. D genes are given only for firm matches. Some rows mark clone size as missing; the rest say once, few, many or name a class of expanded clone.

CDR3 DNA: TGCAGCGTCCTGATAGACAGTTATCAGCCCCAGCATTTT
CDR3 protein: CSVLIDSYQPQHF
clone size: .
D gene: .
V gene: TRBV29-1
J gene: TRBJ1-5

CDR3 DNA: TGTGCCAGCAGCTCGAATCTAGGCAATGAGCAGTTCTTC
CDR3 protein: CASSSNLGNEQFF
clone size: once
D gene: .
V gene: TRBV7-9
J gene: TRBJ2-1

CDR3 DNA: TGTGCCAGCAGCTTAGCGGCGGGGGGCCAGGATTACGAGCAGTACTTC
CDR3 protein: CASSLAAGGQDYEQYF
clone size: .
D gene: TRBD2
V gene: TRBV7-2
J gene: TRBJ2-7

CDR3 DNA: TGTGCCAGCAGCTTCCAGGGGGGCCCCGGGGAGCTGTTTTTT
CDR3 protein: CASSFQGGPGELFF
clone size: once
D gene: .
V gene: TRBV7-2
J gene: TRBJ2-2

CDR3 DNA: TGTGCCAGCAGTTTAATGCAGGGAACCATCGGGGAGCTGTTTTTT
CDR3 protein: CASSLMQGTIGELFF
clone size: .
D gene: .
V gene: TRBV28
J gene: TRBJ2-2

CDR3 DNA: TGCGCCAGCAGCTTGGCGGCAGGGGTTGAGACCCAGTACTTC
CDR3 protein: CASSLAAGVETQYF
clone size: .
D gene: .
V gene: TRBV5-1
J gene: TRBJ2-5

CDR3 DNA: TGCGCCAGCAGCTTGGAGCGGGGTCGAGGAACTGAAGCTTTCTTT
CDR3 protein: CASSLERGRGTEAFF
clone size: .
D gene: .
V gene: TRBV5-1
J gene: TRBJ1-1

CDR3 DNA: TGTGCCAGTAGTTCCCGAAGGGGCGGAGAGACCCAGTACTTC
CDR3 protein: CASSSRRGGETQYF
clone size: once
D gene: .
V gene: TRBV19
J gene: TRBJ2-5

CDR3 DNA: TGTGCCAGCAGCCCAACTAGCGGGACTTGGTACGAGCAGTACTTC
CDR3 protein: CASSPTSGTWYEQYF
clone size: .
D gene: TRBD2
V gene: TRBV7-8
J gene: TRBJ2-7

CDR3 DNA: TGTGCCACCACTGCCGGGACAGGGGTGAACACTGAAGCTTTCTTT
CDR3 protein: CATTAGTGVNTEAFF
clone size: .
D gene: TRBD1
V gene: TRBV24-1
J gene: TRBJ1-1

CDR3 DNA: TGTGCCAGCAGCGCGGGACTAGCTACAGACCGGGAGCTGTTTTTT
CDR3 protein: CASSAGLATDRELFF
clone size: .
D gene: TRBD2
V gene: TRBV9
J gene: TRBJ2-2

CDR3 DNA: TGTGCCACCAGCGAACAGGTTAGCAATCAGCCCCAGCATTTT
CDR3 protein: CATSEQVSNQPQHF
clone size: .
D gene: .
V gene: TRBV15
J gene: TRBJ1-5

CDR3 DNA: TGCGCCAGCAGTGAGTGGACCGACAGGCTTAGCTCCTACGAGCAGTACTTC
CDR3 protein: CASSEWTDRLSSYEQYF
clone size: .
D gene: .
V gene: TRBV10-1
J gene: TRBJ2-7

CDR3 DNA: TGTGCCAGTAGTGACTCCTTTGGAAGCGCCGAGGAGCAGTACTTC
CDR3 protein: CASSDSFGSAEEQYF
clone size: .
D gene: .
V gene: TRBV19
J gene: TRBJ2-7

CDR3 DNA: TGTGCCAGCAGCTTAAGCAGACTAGCGGGGGCCGCGTCGCAGTATTTT
CDR3 protein: CASSLSRLAGAASQYF
clone size: .
D gene: TRBD2
V gene: TRBV7-2
J gene: TRBJ2-3

CDR3 DNA: TGCGCCAGCAGCGGGGGGACAGTCGAGCAGTACTTC
CDR3 protein: CASSGGTVEQYF
clone size: .
D gene: .
V gene: TRBV5-1
J gene: TRBJ2-7

CDR3 DNA: TGTGCCAGCAGCCGACCGGGACTAGCGGGAGGGCCGGTCAACAATGAGCAGTTCTTC
CDR3 protein: CASSRPGLAGGPVNNEQFF
clone size: .
D gene: TRBD2
V gene: TRBV5-4
J gene: TRBJ2-1

CDR3 DNA: TGTGCCAGGAGGACAGGGCATGGCTACACCTTC
CDR3 protein: CARRTGHGYTF
clone size: .
D gene: TRBD1
V gene: TRBV2
J gene: TRBJ1-2

CDR3 DNA: TGTGCCAGCAGTTTAGGATCGGGGGGAGTTAGAGGCTACACCTTC
CDR3 protein: CASSLGSGGVRGYTF
clone size: once
D gene: .
V gene: TRBV28
J gene: TRBJ1-2

CDR3 DNA: TGTGCCAGCAGCTCGACAGGGGTGTTCACTGAAGCTTTCTTT
CDR3 protein: CASSSTGVFTEAFF
clone size: .
D gene: TRBD1
V gene: TRBV7-9
J gene: TRBJ1-1

CDR3 DNA: TGTGCCAGCAGCCAAGTGGGGGGGGAAAAACTGTTTTTT
CDR3 protein: CASSQVGGEKLFF
clone size: .
D gene: .
V gene: TRBV3-1/TRBV3-2
J gene: TRBJ1-4

CDR3 DNA: TGCGCCAGCAGCTTAAAGACCGGGACAGGGACCCCCTACGAGCAGTACTTC
CDR3 protein: CASSLKTGTGTPYEQYF
clone size: once
D gene: TRBD1
V gene: TRBV5-1
J gene: TRBJ2-7

CDR3 DNA: TGTGCCAGCAGCTTAGGGACAGGGCTATACGAGCAGTACTTC
CDR3 protein: CASSLGTGLYEQYF
clone size: .
D gene: TRBD1
V gene: TRBV11-2
J gene: TRBJ2-7

CDR3 DNA: TGTGCCAGTAGATCGGGACAGGGGATCATCTATGGCTACACCTTC
CDR3 protein: CASRSGQGIIYGYTF
clone size: .
D gene: TRBD1
V gene: TRBV19
J gene: TRBJ1-2

CDR3 DNA: TGTGCCAGCAGCCGAAATACAGGGGGGGAGACCCAGTACTTC
CDR3 protein: CASSRNTGGETQYF
clone size: once
D gene: TRBD1
V gene: TRBV3-1/TRBV3-2
J gene: TRBJ2-5

CDR3 DNA: TGTGCCAGCAGCCAAATCGGACAGGGAGACGGAAACACCATATATTTT
CDR3 protein: CASSQIGQGDGNTIYF
clone size: once
D gene: TRBD1
V gene: TRBV3-1/TRBV3-2
J gene: TRBJ1-3

CDR3 DNA: TGTGCCAGCAGCGTCGGGACTCCGTCAGATACGCAGTATTTT
CDR3 protein: CASSVGTPSDTQYF
clone size: few
D gene: .
V gene: TRBV9
J gene: TRBJ2-3

CDR3 DNA: TGTGCCAGCAGCTTAATGGCTAGCGGGAGTGGGGTCCAAGAGACCCAGTACTTC
CDR3 protein: CASSLMASGSGVQETQYF
clone size: .
D gene: TRBD2
V gene: TRBV7-9
J gene: TRBJ2-5

CDR3 DNA: TGTGCCAGCAGCTTAGGCTTGACGGGAGGCTTAAGCACAGATACGCAGTATTTT
CDR3 protein: CASSLGLTGGLSTDTQYF
clone size: once
D gene: TRBD2
V gene: TRBV7-2
J gene: TRBJ2-3

CDR3 DNA: TGTGCCAGCAGTTTTCGCGCGGGGGCTAATGAAAAACTGTTTTTT
CDR3 protein: CASSFRAGANEKLFF
clone size: .
D gene: .
V gene: TRBV28
J gene: TRBJ1-4

CDR3 DNA: TGTGCCATCAGTGGAGCCGTTTCGGGGGTCGCTAACTACAATGAGCAGTTCTTC
CDR3 protein: CAISGAVSGVANYNEQFF
clone size: .
D gene: .
V gene: TRBV10-3
J gene: TRBJ2-1